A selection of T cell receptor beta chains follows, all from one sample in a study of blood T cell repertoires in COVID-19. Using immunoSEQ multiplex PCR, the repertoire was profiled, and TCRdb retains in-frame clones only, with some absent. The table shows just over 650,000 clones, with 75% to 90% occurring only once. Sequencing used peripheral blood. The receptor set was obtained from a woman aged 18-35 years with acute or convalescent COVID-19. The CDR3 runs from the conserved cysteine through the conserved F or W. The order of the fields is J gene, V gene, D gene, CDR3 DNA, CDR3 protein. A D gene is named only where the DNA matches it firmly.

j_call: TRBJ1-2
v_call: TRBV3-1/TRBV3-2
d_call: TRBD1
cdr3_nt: TGTGCCAGCACCCTAACAGGGGCGTATGGCTACACCTTC
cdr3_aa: CASTLTGAYGYTF

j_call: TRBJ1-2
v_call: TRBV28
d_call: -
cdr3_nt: TGTGCCAGCAGAACAGAGAACTATGGCTACACCTTC
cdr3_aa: CASRTENYGYTF

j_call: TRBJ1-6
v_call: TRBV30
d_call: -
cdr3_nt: TGTGCCTGGAGTCGACAGTATAATTCACCCCTCCACTTT
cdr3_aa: CAWSRQYNSPLHF

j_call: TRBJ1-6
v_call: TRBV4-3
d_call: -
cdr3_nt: TGCGCCAGCAGCCAAGTTAGAAGGGAGGGGGAGGCACCCCTCCACTTT
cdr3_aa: CASSQVRREGEAPLHF

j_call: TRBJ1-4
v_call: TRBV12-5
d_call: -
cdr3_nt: TGTGCTAGTGGTCTCGCGGGCATTAATGAAAAACTGTTTTTT
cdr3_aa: CASGLAGINEKLFF

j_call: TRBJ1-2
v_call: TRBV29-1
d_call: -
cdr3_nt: TGCAGCGTCCCCGGGGGGGCGGTTGGCTACACCTTC
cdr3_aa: CSVPGGAVGYTF

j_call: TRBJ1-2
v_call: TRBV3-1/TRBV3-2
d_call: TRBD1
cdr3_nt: TGTGCCAGCAGCCAATGGGCAGGGGGCTTGGACTATGGCTACACCTTC
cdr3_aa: CASSQWAGGLDYGYTF

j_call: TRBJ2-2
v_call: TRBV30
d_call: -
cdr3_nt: TGTGCCTGGAGTGTAACCCAGAGGGACACCGGGGAGCTGTTTTTT
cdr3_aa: CAWSVTQRDTGELFF

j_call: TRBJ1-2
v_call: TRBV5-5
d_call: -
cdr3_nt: TGTGCCAGCAGCTTGGTCTCGGGTCCCTCCTATGGCTACACCTTC
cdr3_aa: CASSLVSGPSYGYTF

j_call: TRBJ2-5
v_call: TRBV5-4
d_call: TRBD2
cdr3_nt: TGTGCCAGCAGCTCCCACCGGACTAGCGGGGAAGAGACCCAGTACTTC
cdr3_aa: CASSSHRTSGEETQYF

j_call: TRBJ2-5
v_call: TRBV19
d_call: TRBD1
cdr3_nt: TGTGCCAGTAGTATACAGGGGGCCGGGGAGACCCAGTACTTC
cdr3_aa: CASSIQGAGETQYF

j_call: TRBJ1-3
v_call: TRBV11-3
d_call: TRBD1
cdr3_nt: TGTGCCAGCAGCTTTCCCGACAGGGTAGGTAACACCATATATTTT
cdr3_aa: CASSFPDRVGNTIYF

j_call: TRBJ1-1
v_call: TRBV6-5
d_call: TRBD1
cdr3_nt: TGTGCCAGCGGAGACAGGGGGCGCGGCACTGAAGCTTTCTTT
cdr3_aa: CASGDRGRGTEAFF

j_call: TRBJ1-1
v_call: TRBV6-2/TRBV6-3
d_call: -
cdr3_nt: TGTGCCAGCAGTTTTCGACAGTATAACACTGAAGCTTTCTTT
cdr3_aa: CASSFRQYNTEAFF

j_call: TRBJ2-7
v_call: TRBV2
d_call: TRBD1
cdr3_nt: TGTGCCAGTCGTTACCGGGACAGCAACTACTACGAGCAGTACTTC
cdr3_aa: CASRYRDSNYYEQYF

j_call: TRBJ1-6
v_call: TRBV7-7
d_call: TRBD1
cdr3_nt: TGTGCCAGCAGCCCCTCGGGACAGGAGAATTCACCCCTCCACTTT
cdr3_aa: CASSPSGQENSPLHF

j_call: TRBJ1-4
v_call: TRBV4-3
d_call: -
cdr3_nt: TGCGCCAGCAGCCAAGATTTTAGAGGGCGTGAAAAACTGTTTTTT
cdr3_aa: CASSQDFRGREKLFF

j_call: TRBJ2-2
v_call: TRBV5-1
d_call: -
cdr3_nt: TGCGCCAGCAGCTTGTACCCCTCACTGACAGGGAACACCGGGGAGCTGTTTTTT
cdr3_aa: CASSLYPSLTGNTGELFF

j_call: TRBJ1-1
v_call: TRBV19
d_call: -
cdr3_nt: TGTGCCAGTAGTATCGGAGGTAGGGCTTTCTTT
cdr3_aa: CASSIGGRAFF

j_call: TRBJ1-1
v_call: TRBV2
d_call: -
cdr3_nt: TGTGCCAGCGGTGGGTCGGGGGTGAACACTGAAGCTTTCTTT
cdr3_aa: CASGGSGVNTEAFF

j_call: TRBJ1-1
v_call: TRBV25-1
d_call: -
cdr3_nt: TGTGCCAGCAGTGATTCTCCTTCGAGCAAGGAAGCTTTCTTT
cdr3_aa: CASSDSPSSKEAFF

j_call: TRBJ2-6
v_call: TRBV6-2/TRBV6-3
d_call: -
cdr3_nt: TGTGCCAGCAGTTTGAGGGGGGGGGAACCCAACGTCCTGACTTTC
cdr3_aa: CASSLRGGEPNVLTF

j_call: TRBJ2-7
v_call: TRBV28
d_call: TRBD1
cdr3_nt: TGTGCCAGCAGTTTATCCTCGACAGGGAGCTCCTACGAGCAGTACTTC
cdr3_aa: CASSLSSTGSSYEQYF

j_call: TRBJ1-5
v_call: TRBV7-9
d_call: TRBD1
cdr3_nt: TGTGCCAGCAGGGGACAGAATAATCAGCCCCAGCATTTT
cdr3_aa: CASRGQNNQPQHF

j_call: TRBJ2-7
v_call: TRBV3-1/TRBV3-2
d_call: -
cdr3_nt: TGTGCCAGCAGCCAAGATCCCAGATACGAGCAGTACTTC
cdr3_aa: CASSQDPRYEQYF

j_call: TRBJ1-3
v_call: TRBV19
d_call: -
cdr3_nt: TGTGCCAGTAGTATGTCCGTAAACTCTGGAAACACCATATATTTT
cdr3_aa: CASSMSVNSGNTIYF

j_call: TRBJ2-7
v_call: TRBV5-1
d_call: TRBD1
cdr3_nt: TGCGCCAGCAGCTCGGACAGGGGGGGCGAGCAGTACTTC
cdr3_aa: CASSSDRGGEQYF

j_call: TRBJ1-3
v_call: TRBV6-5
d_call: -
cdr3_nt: TGTGCCAGCAGAACAACCGGGAACTCTGGAAACACCATATATTTT
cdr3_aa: CASRTTGNSGNTIYF

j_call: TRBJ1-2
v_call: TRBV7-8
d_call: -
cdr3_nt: TGTGCCAGCAGCTTAAGCAGACAGGCCCTATATGGCTACACCTTC
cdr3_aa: CASSLSRQALYGYTF

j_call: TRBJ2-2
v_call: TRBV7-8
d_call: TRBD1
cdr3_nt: TGTGCCAGCAGATCACAGGGGGCGGGCACCGGGGAGCTGTTTTTT
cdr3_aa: CASRSQGAGTGELFF

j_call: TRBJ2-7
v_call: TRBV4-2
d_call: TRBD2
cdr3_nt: TGTGCCAGCAGCCAAGATCGTTCCCGCCTAGCGGTCTACGAGCAGTACTTC
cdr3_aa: CASSQDRSRLAVYEQYF

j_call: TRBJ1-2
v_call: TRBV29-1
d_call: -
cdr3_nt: TGCAGCGTTGAAGAACAGGGAAACTATGGCTACACCTTC
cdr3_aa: CSVEEQGNYGYTF

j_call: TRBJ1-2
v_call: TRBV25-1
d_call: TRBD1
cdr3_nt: TGTGCCAGCCGACAGGGGCTAGGTGGCTACACCTTC
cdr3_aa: CASRQGLGGYTF

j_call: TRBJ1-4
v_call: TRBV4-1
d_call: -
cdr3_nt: TGCGCCAGCAGCCAATATTTTCTTGCAACTAATGAAAAACTGTTTTTT
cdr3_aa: CASSQYFLATNEKLFF